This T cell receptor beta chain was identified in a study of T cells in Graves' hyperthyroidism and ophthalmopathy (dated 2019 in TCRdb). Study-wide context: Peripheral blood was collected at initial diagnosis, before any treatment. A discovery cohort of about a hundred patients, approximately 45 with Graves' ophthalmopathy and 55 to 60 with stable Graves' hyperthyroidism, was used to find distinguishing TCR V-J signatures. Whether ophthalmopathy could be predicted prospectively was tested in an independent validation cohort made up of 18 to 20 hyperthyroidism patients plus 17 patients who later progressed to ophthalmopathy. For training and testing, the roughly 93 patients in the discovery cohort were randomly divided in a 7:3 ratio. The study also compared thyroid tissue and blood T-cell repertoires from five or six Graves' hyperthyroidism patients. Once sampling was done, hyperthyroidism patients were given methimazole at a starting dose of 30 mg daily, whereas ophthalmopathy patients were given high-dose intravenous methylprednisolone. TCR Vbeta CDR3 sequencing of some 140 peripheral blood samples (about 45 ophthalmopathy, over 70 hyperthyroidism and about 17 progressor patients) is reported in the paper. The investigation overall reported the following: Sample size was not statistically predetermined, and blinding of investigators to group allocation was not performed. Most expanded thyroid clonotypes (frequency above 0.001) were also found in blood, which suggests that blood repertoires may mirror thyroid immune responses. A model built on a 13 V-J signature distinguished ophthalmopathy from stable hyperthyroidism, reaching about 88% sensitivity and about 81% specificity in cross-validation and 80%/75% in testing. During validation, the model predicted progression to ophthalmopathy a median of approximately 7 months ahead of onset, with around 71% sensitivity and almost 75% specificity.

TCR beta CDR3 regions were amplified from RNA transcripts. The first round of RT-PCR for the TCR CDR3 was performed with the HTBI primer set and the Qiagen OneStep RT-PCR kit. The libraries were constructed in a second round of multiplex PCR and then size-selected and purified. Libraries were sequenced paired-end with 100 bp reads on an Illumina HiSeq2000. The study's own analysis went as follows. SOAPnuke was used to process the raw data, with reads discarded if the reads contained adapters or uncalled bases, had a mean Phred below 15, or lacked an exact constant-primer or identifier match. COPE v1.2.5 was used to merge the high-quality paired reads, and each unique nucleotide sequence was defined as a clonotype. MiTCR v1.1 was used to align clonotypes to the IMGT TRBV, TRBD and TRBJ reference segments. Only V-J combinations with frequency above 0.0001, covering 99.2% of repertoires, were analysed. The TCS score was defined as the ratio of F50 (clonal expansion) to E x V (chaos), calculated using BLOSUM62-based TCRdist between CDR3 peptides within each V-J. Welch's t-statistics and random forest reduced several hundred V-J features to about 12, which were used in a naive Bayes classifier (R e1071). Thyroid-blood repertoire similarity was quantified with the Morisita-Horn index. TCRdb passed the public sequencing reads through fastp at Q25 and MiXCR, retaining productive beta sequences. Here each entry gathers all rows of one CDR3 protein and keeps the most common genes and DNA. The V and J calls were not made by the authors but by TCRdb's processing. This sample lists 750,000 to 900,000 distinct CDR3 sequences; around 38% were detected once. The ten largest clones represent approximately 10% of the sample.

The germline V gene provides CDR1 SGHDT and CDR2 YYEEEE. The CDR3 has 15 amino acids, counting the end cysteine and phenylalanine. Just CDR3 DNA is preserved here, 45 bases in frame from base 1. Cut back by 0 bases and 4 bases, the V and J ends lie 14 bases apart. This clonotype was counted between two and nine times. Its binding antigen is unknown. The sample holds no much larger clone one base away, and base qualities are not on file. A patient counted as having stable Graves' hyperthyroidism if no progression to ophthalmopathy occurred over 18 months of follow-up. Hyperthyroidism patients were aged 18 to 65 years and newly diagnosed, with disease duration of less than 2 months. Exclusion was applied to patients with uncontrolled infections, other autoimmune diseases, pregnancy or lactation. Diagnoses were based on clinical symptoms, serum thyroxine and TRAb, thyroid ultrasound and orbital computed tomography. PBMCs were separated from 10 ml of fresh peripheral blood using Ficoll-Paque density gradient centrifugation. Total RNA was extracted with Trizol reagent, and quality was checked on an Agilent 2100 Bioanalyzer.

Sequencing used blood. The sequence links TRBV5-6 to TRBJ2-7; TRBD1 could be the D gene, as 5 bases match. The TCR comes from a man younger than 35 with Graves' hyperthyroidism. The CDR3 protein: CASSLGQSIPYEQYF. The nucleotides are TGTGCCAGCAGCTTGGGACAGTCCATCCCTTACGAGCAGTACTTC.